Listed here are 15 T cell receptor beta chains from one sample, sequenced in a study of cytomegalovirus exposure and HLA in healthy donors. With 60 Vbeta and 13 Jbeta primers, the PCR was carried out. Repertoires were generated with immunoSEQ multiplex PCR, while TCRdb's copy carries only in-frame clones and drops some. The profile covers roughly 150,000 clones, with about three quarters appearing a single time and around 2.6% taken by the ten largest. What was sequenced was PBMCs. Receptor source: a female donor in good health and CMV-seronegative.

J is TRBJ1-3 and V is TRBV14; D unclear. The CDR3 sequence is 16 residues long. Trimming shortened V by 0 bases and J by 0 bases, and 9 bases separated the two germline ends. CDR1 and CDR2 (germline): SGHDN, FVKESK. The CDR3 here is CASSQDRSGSGNTIYF. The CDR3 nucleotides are TGTGCCAGCAGCCAAGATCGCTCAGGCTCTGGAAACACCATATATTTT.

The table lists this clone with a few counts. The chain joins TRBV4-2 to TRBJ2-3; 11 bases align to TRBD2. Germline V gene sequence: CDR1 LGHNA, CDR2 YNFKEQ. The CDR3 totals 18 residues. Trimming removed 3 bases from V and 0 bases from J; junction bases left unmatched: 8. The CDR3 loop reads CASSHPRTSGLSTDTQYF. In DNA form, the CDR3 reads TGTGCCAGCAGCCATCCAAGGACTAGCGGGCTGAGCACAGATACGCAGTATTTT.

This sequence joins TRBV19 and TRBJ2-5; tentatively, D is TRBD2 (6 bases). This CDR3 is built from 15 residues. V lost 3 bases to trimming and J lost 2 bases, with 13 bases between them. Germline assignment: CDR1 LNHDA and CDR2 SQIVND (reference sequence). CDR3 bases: TGTGCCAGTAGTATCCGGATAGCGGATCAAGAGACCCAGTACTTC. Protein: CASSIRIADQETQYF.

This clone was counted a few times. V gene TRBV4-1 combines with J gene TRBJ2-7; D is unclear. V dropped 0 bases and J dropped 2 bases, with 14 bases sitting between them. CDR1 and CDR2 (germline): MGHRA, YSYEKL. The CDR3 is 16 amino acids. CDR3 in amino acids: CASSQDPLSSTYEQYF. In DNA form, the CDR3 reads TGCGCCAGCAGCCAAGACCCATTGTCGAGCACCTACGAGCAGTACTTC.

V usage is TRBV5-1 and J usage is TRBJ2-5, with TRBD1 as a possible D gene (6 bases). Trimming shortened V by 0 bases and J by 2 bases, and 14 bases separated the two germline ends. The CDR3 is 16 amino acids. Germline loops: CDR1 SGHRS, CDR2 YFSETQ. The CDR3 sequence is CASSLEGYGTQETQYF. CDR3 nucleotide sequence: TGCGCCAGCAGCTTGGAAGGGTACGGGACACAAGAGACCCAGTACTTC.

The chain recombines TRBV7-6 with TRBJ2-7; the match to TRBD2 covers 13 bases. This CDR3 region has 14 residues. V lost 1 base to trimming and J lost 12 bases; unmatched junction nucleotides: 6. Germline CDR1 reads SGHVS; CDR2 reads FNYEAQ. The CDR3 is CASSLGGTSGRVYF. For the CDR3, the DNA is TGTGCCAGCAGCTTAGGAGGAACTAGCGGGAGGGTGTACTTC.

The CDR3 is CASSQGGMGRRGNTIYF. CDR3 in DNA: TGCGCCAGCAGCCAAGGGGGCATGGGGAGGAGGGGAAACACCATATATTTT. The chain is built from TRBV4-1 and TRBJ1-3; D is perhaps TRBD1 (5 bases). The germline V gene has CDR1 MGHRA and CDR2 YSYEKL. Trimming removed 1 base from V and 4 bases from J, with 17 bases in between. CDR3 length: 17 residues.

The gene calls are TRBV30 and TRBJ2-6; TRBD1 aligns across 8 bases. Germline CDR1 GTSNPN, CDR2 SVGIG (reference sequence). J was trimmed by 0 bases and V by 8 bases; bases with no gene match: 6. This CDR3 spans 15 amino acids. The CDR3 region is CARGQASSGANVLTF. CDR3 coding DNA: TGTGCCCGGGGACAGGCAAGCTCTGGGGCCAACGTCCTGACTTTC.

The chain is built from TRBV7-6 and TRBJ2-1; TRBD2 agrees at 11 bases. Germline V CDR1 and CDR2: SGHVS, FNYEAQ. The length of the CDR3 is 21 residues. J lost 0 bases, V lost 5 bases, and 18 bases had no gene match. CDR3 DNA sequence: TGTGCCAGCAGCCCAGGGGCCGGACTAGCGGGCAGGACTAGCTCCTACAATGAGCAGTTCTTC. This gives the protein CASSPGAGLAGRTSSYNEQFF.

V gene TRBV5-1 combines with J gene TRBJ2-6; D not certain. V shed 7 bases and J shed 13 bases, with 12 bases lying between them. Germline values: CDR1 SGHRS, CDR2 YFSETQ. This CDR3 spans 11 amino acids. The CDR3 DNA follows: TGCGCCAGCTTCCCCTACCGAGTCCTGACTTTC. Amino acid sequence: CASFPYRVLTF.

The CDR3 DNA follows: TGTGCCAGCAGCTTAGCCCTCGGACAGGGGGGAGATACGCAGTATTTT. Protein product: CASSLALGQGGDTQYF. V gene TRBV11-1 combines with J gene TRBJ2-3; TRBD1 agrees at 10 bases. The CDR3 extends over 16 amino acids. J was trimmed by 5 bases and V by 0 bases; bases with no gene match: 5. The germline V gene has CDR1 SGHAT and CDR2 FQDESV (reference sequence). The full variable domain, in which reference TRBV11-1 and TRBJ2-3 provide the parts outside the CDR3, is EAEVAQSPRYKITEKSQAVAFWCDPISGHATLYWYRQILGQGPELLVQFQDESVVDDSQLPKDRFSAERLKGVDSTLKIQPAELGDSAMYLCASSLALGQGGDTQYFGPGTRLTVL.

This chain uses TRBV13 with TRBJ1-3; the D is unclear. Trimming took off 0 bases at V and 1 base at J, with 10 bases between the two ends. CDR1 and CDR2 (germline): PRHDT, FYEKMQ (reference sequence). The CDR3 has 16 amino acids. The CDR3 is CASSLGLRESGNTIYF. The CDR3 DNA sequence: TGTGCCAGCAGCTTAGGCCTCCGGGAGTCTGGAAACACCATATATTTT. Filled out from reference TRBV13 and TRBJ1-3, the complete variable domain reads AAGVIQSPRHLIKEKRETATLKCYPIPRHDTVYWYQQGPGQDPQFLISFYEKMQSDKGSIPDRFSAQQFSDYHSELNMSSLELGDSALYFCASSLGLRESGNTIYFGEGSWLTVV.

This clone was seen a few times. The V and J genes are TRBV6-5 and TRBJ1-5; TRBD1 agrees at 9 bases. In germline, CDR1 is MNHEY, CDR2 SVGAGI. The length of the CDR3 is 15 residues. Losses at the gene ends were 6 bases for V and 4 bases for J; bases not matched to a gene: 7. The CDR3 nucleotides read TGTGCCAGCAGGTCCCCCGGGACAGGGAATCAGCCCCAGCATTTT. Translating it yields CASRSPGTGNQPQHF.

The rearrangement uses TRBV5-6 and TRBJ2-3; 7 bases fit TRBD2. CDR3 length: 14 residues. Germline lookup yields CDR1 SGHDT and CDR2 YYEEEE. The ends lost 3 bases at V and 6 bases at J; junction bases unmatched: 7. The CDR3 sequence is CASSWASGSDTQYF. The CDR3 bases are TGTGCCAGCAGCTGGGCTAGCGGCTCGGATACGCAGTATTTT.

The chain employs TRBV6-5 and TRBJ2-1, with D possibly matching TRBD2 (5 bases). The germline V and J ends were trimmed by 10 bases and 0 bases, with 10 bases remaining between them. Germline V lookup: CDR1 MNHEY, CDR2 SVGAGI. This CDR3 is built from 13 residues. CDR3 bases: TGTGCCACCCGAGGGAGCTCCTACAATGAGCAGTTCTTC. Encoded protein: CATRGSSYNEQFF.